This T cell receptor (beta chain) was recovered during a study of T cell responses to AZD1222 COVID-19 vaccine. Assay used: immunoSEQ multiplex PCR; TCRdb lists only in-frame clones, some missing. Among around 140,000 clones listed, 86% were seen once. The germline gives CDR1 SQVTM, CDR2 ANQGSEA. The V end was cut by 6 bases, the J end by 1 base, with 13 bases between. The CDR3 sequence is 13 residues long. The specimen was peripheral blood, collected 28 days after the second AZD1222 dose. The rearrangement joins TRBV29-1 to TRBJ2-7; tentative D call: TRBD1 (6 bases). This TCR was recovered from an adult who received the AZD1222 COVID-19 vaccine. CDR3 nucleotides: TGCAGCGTCACAGGGTTTGTATCCTACGAGCAGTACTTC. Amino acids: CSVTGFVSYEQYF.